One sample yielded the 5 T cell receptor beta chains listed below, sequenced in a study of T cell clones after liver transplantation. Clones were read by immunoSEQ multiplex PCR, and TCRdb kept only the in-frame ones, dropping some. The sample has more than 95,000 clones; about 86% are singletons. This specimen was CD4+ T cells from blood, taken approximately 4 years after liver transplant. The receptors originated from a human patient who received a liver transplant. Some T cells may have originated in the graft donor.

The J gene is TRBJ1-1, the V gene TRBV5-5, with unresolved D. Germline CDR1 and CDR2: SGHKS and YYEKEE (reference sequence). Trimming shortened V by 2 bases and J by 1 base, and 12 bases separated the two germline ends. CDR3 size: 15 residues. The CDR3 DNA sequence: TGTGCCAGCAGCTTTCATCCTACTAAGAACACTGAAGCTTTCTTT. Protein: CASSFHPTKNTEAFF.

Written as DNA, the CDR3 is TGTGCCAGCAGCTTAGGAGTCGCCTCTGGAAACACCATATATTTT. Translating it yields CASSLGVASGNTIYF. The chain is built from TRBV5-5 and TRBJ1-3, with D unclear. Germline CDR1 and CDR2: SGHKS and YYEKEE (reference sequence). V lost 2 bases and J 0 bases, leaving 9 bases between the germline ends. The CDR3 extends over 15 amino acids.

V gene TRBV21-1 combines with J gene TRBJ2-3; the D call in the table, TRBD2, was not verified against the DNA. TRBV21-1 is designated a pseudogene. This CDR3 comprises 18 residues. For the CDR3, the DNA is TGTGCCAGCAGCAAACCCTATCGGCAGCGGGAGTGCACAGATACGCAGTATTTT. Translating gives CASSKPYRQRECTDTQYF.

This clone came up many times. This CDR3 is also generated by other DNA sequences in the sample. The V and J genes are TRBV10-1 and TRBJ1-6; D is undetermined. Germline V gene sequence: CDR1 WNHNN, CDR2 SYGVQD (reference sequence). This CDR3 has 11 residues. Trimming shortened V by 7 bases and J by 8 bases, and 6 bases separated the two germline ends. In nucleotides, the CDR3 is TGCGCCAGCATTAGGGATTCACCCCTCCACTTT. Protein sequence: CASIRDSPLHF.

V and J are TRBV7-9 and TRBJ1-1; unclear D gene. Trimming cost V 3 bases and J 5 bases, with 10 bases left between them. CDR3 length equals 13 residues. Germline CDR1 is SEHNR and CDR2 is FQNEAQ (reference sequence). This CDR3 reads CASSLGGETEAFF. CDR3 sequence (DNA): TGTGCCAGCAGCTTGGGCGGTGAGACTGAAGCTTTCTTT.